Shown below are 30 T cell receptor beta chains from a single sample sequenced in a study of T cell responses to AZD1222 COVID-19 vaccine. Some clones are missing from TCRdb's copy, which holds only in-frame ones; the method was immunoSEQ multiplex PCR. The data contain roughly 120,000 clones, around 88% of them singletons. The material sequenced was peripheral blood, taken on day 0 of AZD1222 vaccination. These receptors were collected from an adult in good health.

The chain employs TRBV28 and TRBJ1-2; D might be TRBD1 (6 bases). V was pared by 3 bases and J by 2 bases, with 19 bases between. The germline CDR1 and CDR2 sequences are MDHEN and SYDVKM. CDR3 length: 17 amino acids. The CDR3 spells CASSFPHPPTGNYGYTF. The CDR3 coding sequence is TGTGCCAGCAGTTTCCCCCACCCCCCGACAGGAAACTATGGCTACACCTTC.

This clone came up once. V gene TRBV5-5 combines with J gene TRBJ2-7; D may be TRBD2 (6 bases). Germline V CDR1 and CDR2: SGHKS, YYEKEE (reference sequence). With 1 base removed from V and 3 bases from J, the gap between germline ends came to 11 bases. The CDR3 runs to 14 residues. This chain's CDR3 is CASSLWGVGYEQYF. The CDR3 bases are TGTGCCAGCAGCTTGTGGGGGGTAGGCTACGAGCAGTACTTC.

The V and J genes are TRBV3-1 (or the pseudogene TRBV3-2) and TRBJ2-2; 9 bases agree with TRBD1. Trimming cost V 2 bases and J 2 bases; bases outside gene matches: 3. This CDR3 comprises 16 residues. CDR1 is LGHDT and CDR2 is YNNKEL in the germline V gene (reference sequence). CDR3 bases: TGTGCCAGCAGCCAATCGGACAGGGGTAACACCGGGGAGCTGTTTTTT. Translation gives CASSQSDRGNTGELFF.

This rearrangement joins TRBV2 to TRBJ1-5, with 8 bases that match TRBD1. After removal of 8 bases from V and 0 bases from J, the junction contained 3 bases not matched to a gene. The CDR3 runs 14 residues. Germline V gene lookup returns CDR1 SNHLY and CDR2 FYNNEI. CDR3 coding DNA: TGTGCCAGCCGGACAGGGCCTAGCAATCAGCCCCAGCATTTT. Its translation is CASRTGPSNQPQHF.

The J gene is TRBJ2-5, the V gene TRBV18; D not certain. V was shortened by 0 bases and J by 4 bases, with 6 bases between the two germline ends. Germline-derived CDR1 and CDR2 are KGHSH and LQKENI. This CDR3 comprises 13 residues. The CDR3: CASSPPVVETQYF. For the CDR3, the DNA is TGTGCCAGCTCACCACCGGTCGTAGAGACCCAGTACTTC.

This clone has just a few counts. This chain joins TRBV5-1 and TRBJ2-2; either TRBD1 or TRBD2 may fit D (5 bases each). CDR1 is SGHRS and CDR2 is YFSETQ in the germline V gene. The CDR3 is 14 residues long. Trimming shortened V by 4 bases and J by 4 bases, and 11 bases separated the two germline ends. CDR3 in amino acids: CASSGGRGTGELFF. CDR3 in DNA: TGCGCCAGCAGCGGGGGACGGGGCACCGGGGAGCTGTTTTTT.

This clone was seen a few times. This chain connects TRBV5-4 to TRBJ2-7; TRBD1 matches 9 bases. The V gene end was trimmed by 9 bases and the J gene end by 3 bases; junction bases not matched to a gene: 13. There are 15 residues in the CDR3. Germline V gene sequence: CDR1 SGHNT, CDR2 YYREEE (reference sequence). The CDR3 loop reads CATQQRDRGNYEQYF. In DNA, the CDR3 is TGTGCCACCCAGCAGCGCGACAGGGGGAACTACGAGCAGTACTTC.

The chain uses TRBV5-8 and TRBJ2-5; unclear D gene. The CDR3 extends over 13 amino acids. V lost 0 bases and J 4 bases, leaving 7 bases between the germline ends. In germline, CDR1 is SGHTS, CDR2 YDEGEE. The CDR3: CASSLETRETQYF. CDR3 DNA sequence: TGTGCCAGCAGCTTGGAGACCAGAGAGACCCAGTACTTC.

This rearrangement joins TRBV9 to TRBJ2-3; D gene ambiguous. V was shortened by 3 bases and J by 0 bases, with 11 bases between the two germline ends. The germline gives CDR1 SGDLS, CDR2 YYNGEE. This CDR3 is 15 amino acids long. The CDR3 DNA follows: TGTGCCAGCAGCGCACGGGTTACTAGCACAGATACGCAGTATTTT. Translated, it gives CASSARVTSTDTQYF.

This clone was detected once. The chain carries TRBV7-3 and TRBJ1-1; no clear D. From germline, CDR1 is SGHTA and CDR2 FQGTGA. The CDR3 covers 13 residues. V shed 2 bases and J shed 2 bases, with 6 bases lying between them. The CDR3 sequence: CASSLGSNTEAFF. CDR3 sequence (DNA): TGTGCCAGCAGCTTAGGGTCTAACACTGAAGCTTTCTTT.

The chain is built from TRBV27 and TRBJ2-5; the match to TRBD2 covers 11 bases. Germline V gene lookup returns CDR1 MNHEY and CDR2 SMNVEV (reference sequence). Unmatched junction bases numbered 6, after V lost 4 bases and J lost 5 bases. The length of the CDR3 is 15 residues. CDR3 amino acids: CASSSRLAGMETQYF. The CDR3 DNA sequence: TGTGCCAGCAGTTCCCGACTAGCGGGGATGGAGACCCAGTACTTC.

CDR3 DNA: TGCGCCAGCAGCGCCGACTTCTTCTCCTACGAGCAGTACTTC. Translated, it gives CASSADFFSYEQYF. The rearrangement links TRBV5-1 to TRBJ2-7; the D is unclear. The CDR3 is 14 residues long. V was cut by 4 bases and J by 0 bases, with 11 bases left in between. Per the germline V gene, CDR1 is SGHRS and CDR2 is YFSETQ.

The gene calls are TRBV7-2 and TRBJ1-6; D call uncertain. Germline V lookup: CDR1 SGHTA, CDR2 FQGNSA. The CDR3 is 15 amino acids. Trimming pared 1 base from V and 1 base from J, leaving 5 bases between. The DNA of the CDR3 is TGTGCCAGCAGCTTAGGTTCTTCCTATAATTCACCCCTCCACTTT. Residues: CASSLGSSYNSPLHF. The full variable domain, in which reference TRBV7-2 and TRBJ1-6 provide the parts outside the CDR3, is GAGVSQSPSNKVTEKGKDVELRCDPISGHTALYWYRQSLGQGLEFLIYFQGNSAPDKSGLPSDRFSAERTGGSVSTLTIQRTQQEDSAVYLCASSLGSSYNSPLHFGNGTRLTVT.

This rearrangement joins TRBV6-5 to TRBJ1-5, with D perhaps matching TRBD1 (6 bases). Trimming pared 7 bases from V and 6 bases from J, leaving 13 bases between. This CDR3 is 13 amino acids long. CDR1 and CDR2 from the germline V gene are MNHEY and SVGAGI. CDR3 amino acids: CASKEQGGQPQHF. CDR3 bases: TGTGCCAGCAAAGAACAGGGAGGTCAGCCCCAGCATTTT.

This chain joins TRBV11-2 and TRBJ1-2; possibly TRBD1 for D (5 bases). V was shortened by 4 bases and J by 4 bases, with 16 bases between the two germline ends. CDR3 length equals 15 residues. Germline V gives CDR1 SGHAT, CDR2 FQNNGV. CDR3 DNA sequence: TGTGCCAGCAGCTCCACCGGTCCGACAGCCTATGGCTACACCTTC. This sequence encodes CASSSTGPTAYGYTF.

CDR3 nucleotide sequence: TGTGCCAGCAGATATCCGGGACAGGGGGCTTTCTTT. Its translation is CASRYPGQGAFF. V usage is TRBV28 and J usage is TRBJ1-1; 10 positions agree with TRBD1. V lost 6 bases and J lost 11; bases outside the gene matches: 6. The germline gives CDR1 MDHEN, CDR2 SYDVKM. The CDR3 totals 12 residues.

The chain uses TRBV6-5 and TRBJ2-3; D possibly uses TRBD1 or TRBD2 (5 bases each). Trimming removed 5 bases at V and 0 bases at J, with 12 bases between. Germline-derived CDR1 and CDR2 are MNHEY and SVGAGI. CDR3 size: 15 residues. The CDR3 spells CASSRDPASTDTQYF. The DNA of the CDR3 is TGTGCCAGCAGTAGGGACCCTGCTAGCACAGATACGCAGTATTTT.

This clone was counted a single time. The CDR3 sequence: CASSETRGETQYF. CDR3 DNA: TGTGCCAGCAGTGAAACCAGGGGCGAGACCCAGTACTTC. The rearrangement uses TRBV2 and TRBJ2-5; a weak D match, TRBD1 (6 bases). From germline, CDR1 is SNHLY and CDR2 FYNNEI. This CDR3 region has 13 residues. Trimming removed 2 bases from V and 5 bases from J, with 9 bases in between.

This clone has a handful of counts. The chain carries TRBV12-3 or TRBV12-4 and TRBJ1-3; D not certain. The CDR3 extends over 12 amino acids. The V end lost 6 bases, the J end lost 0 bases, and 3 bases lay between the germline ends. CDR3 coding DNA: TGTGCCAGCAGCAACTCTGGAAACACCATATATTTT. It yields the protein CASSNSGNTIYF.

The CDR3 reads CASNLKRYYEQYF. CDR3 DNA sequence: TGTGCCAGCAATCTAAAGCGTTACTACGAGCAGTACTTC. The chain uses TRBV2 and TRBJ2-7, with D uncertain. The CDR3 is 13 residues long. V lost 7 bases to trimming and J lost 3 bases, with 13 bases between them. Germline V gives CDR1 SNHLY, CDR2 FYNNEI. Full variable domain (rest looked up from reference TRBV2 and TRBJ2-7): EPEVTQTPSHQVTQMGQEVILRCVPISNHLYFYWYRQILGQKVEFLVSFYNNEISEKSEIFDDQFSVERPDGSNFTLKIRSTKLEDSAMYFCASNLKRYYEQYFGPGTRLTVT.

The rearrangement uses TRBV19 and TRBJ2-2; D ambiguous. This CDR3 has 14 residues. Looked up from germline, CDR1 is LNHDA and CDR2 is SQIVND (reference sequence). V was shortened by 3 bases and J by 8 bases, with 13 bases between the two germline ends. This CDR3 is CASSMRQAPGELFF. In DNA, the CDR3 is TGTGCCAGTAGTATGCGGCAGGCACCAGGGGAGCTGTTTTTT.

The chain carries TRBV11-2 and TRBJ1-1; tentative D call: TRBD1 (5 bases). Looked up from germline, CDR1 is SGHAT and CDR2 is FQNNGV. V dropped 5 bases and J dropped 1 base, with 14 bases sitting between them. There are 15 residues in the CDR3. This CDR3 reads CASSTRDGQNTEAFF. DNA of the CDR3: TGTGCCAGCAGCACCAGGGACGGGCAGAACACTGAAGCTTTCTTT.

This clone was detected once. The V call is TRBV28, the J call TRBJ1-1, with unresolved D. This CDR3 region has 12 residues. CDR1 and CDR2 (germline): MDHEN, SYDVKM. Trimming removed 9 bases from V and 5 bases from J, with 13 bases in between. CDR3 coding DNA: TGTGCCAGTCGTATTAGTGATACTGAAGCTTTCTTT. This codes for CASRISDTEAFF.

The V call is TRBV5-1, the J call TRBJ2-1; 13 bases are shared with TRBD2. V was pared by 0 bases and J by 9 bases, with 6 bases of the junction left unmatched. Germline CDR1 and CDR2: SGHRS and YFSETQ. The CDR3 runs to 16 residues. The CDR3: CASSLGTSGGAGEQFF. The CDR3 DNA sequence: TGCGCCAGCAGCTTGGGTACTAGCGGGGGGGCTGGTGAGCAGTTCTTC.

The rearrangement joins TRBV11-1 to TRBJ2-7; unclear D gene. V lost 0 bases and J 3 bases, leaving 12 bases between the germline ends. CDR1 is SGHAT and CDR2 is FQDESV in the germline V gene (reference sequence). This CDR3 region has 15 residues. CDR3 region: CASSLAAALNYEQYF. The CDR3, as DNA: TGTGCCAGCAGCTTAGCCGCGGCACTGAACTACGAGCAGTACTTC.

The chain combines TRBV5-5 with TRBJ2-7; 7 nucleotides align to TRBD2. Unmatched junction bases numbered 9, after V lost 2 bases and J lost 4 bases. Looked up from germline, CDR1 is SGHKS and CDR2 is YYEKEE (reference sequence). The CDR3 extends over 15 amino acids. The CDR3 DNA reads TGTGCCAGCAGCTTAGTGGGGGAGCGGGGATACGAGCAGTACTTC. Translated: CASSLVGERGYEQYF.

The V gene is TRBV19, the J gene TRBJ1-1; TRBD1 might be the D (5 bases). Between the trimmed V and J ends, which lost 5 bases and 3 bases, there was a span of 13 bases. The CDR3 has 14 amino acids. Per germline, CDR1 LNHDA and CDR2 SQIVND (reference sequence). The CDR3: CASSFSGTDTEAFF. CDR3 in DNA: TGTGCCAGTAGTTTCTCAGGGACGGACACTGAAGCTTTCTTT.

This clone was recorded once. The chain uses TRBV25-1 and TRBJ2-1; 7 bases agree with TRBD1. The trim removed 5 bases at V and 5 bases at J, leaving 12 bases unmatched. Per germline, CDR1 MGHDK and CDR2 SYGVNS. The CDR3 sequence is 16 residues long. The CDR3 coding sequence is TGTGCCAGCAGTCCTCCTGGTGACAGGGCAAACAATGAGCAGTTCTTC. Protein: CASSPPGDRANNEQFF.

V is TRBV11-1 and J is TRBJ1-6, with D possibly TRBD1 on 6 matching bases. The CDR3 consists of 13 residues. Trimming stripped 4 bases from V and 9 bases from J, with 10 bases between. Germline CDR1 is SGHAT and CDR2 is FQDESV (reference sequence). The CDR3 DNA reads TGTGCCAGCAGCTGGGGCAGGGGTTCACCCCTCCACTTT. It specifies CASSWGRGSPLHF. Supplemented by reference TRBV11-1 and TRBJ1-6, the full variable domain reads EAEVAQSPRYKITEKSQAVAFWCDPISGHATLYWYRQILGQGPELLVQFQDESVVDDSQLPKDRFSAERLKGVDSTLKIQPAELGDSAMYLCASSWGRGSPLHFGNGTRLTVT.

The rearrangement uses TRBV11-3 and TRBJ1-1; D is unclear. CDR1 and CDR2 from the germline V gene are SGHNT and YENEEA. The V end lost 0 bases, the J end lost 8 bases, and 7 bases lay between the germline ends. This CDR3 is built from 12 residues. Here the CDR3 reads CASSLDVLEAFF. The CDR3 DNA follows: TGTGCCAGCAGCTTAGACGTGCTCGAAGCTTTCTTT.